This T cell receptor beta chain was recovered during a study of blood T cell repertoires in COVID-19. Study as a whole: Whether acute or convalescent, the COVID-19 samples came from the United States, Italy and Spain. T cells, B-cell-depleted T cells, or PBMCs provided the cDNA or gDNA that served as material.

There are 15 residues in the CDR3. Germline lookup yields CDR1 LNHDA and CDR2 SQIVND (reference sequence). Trimming shortened V by 5 bases and J by 4 bases, and 12 bases separated the two germline ends. Per the original data handling: Nucleated cell counts were estimated from reference gene primer amplification. Libraries were prepared by immunoSEQ multiplex PCR; TCRdb keeps only in-frame clonotypes and omits some of them. From that table come the V and J calls and clone size; the DNA was used to work out D and trimming. The table records 150,000 to 200,000 clones, 87% of them present only once. This clonotype was obtained from a human donor in a cohort sampled during active COVID-19. The sample consisted of peripheral blood. This chain connects TRBV19 to TRBJ2-6; the D gene is possibly TRBD2 (5 bases). CDR3 sequence reads: CASSGGLSGANVLTF. The CDR3 DNA reads as TGTGCCAGTAGTGGAGGTCTTTCAGGGGCCAACGTCCTGACTTTC.